The 32 T cell receptor beta chains presented below share a single source sample, sequenced in a study of human T cells and chemical hapten exposure. Time point indicated: patch test 3, about 24 weeks after DPC sensitization. Noted treatment: therapeutic diphenylcyclopropenone sensitization with weekly scalp DPC. Via MiXCR, TCRdb re-called the RACE reads, giving one row per CDR3 protein. Of some 32,000 distinct CDR3 sequences in the sample, approximately 5.8% were seen once. This material consisted of whole blood, taken in connection with sensitization to the hapten diphenylcyclopropenone (DPC). The origin of the receptors is a young man with alopecia areata. Some clones in this sample may be carry-over from other donors' samples.

The chain combines TRBV6-5 with TRBJ1-1, with D unclear. The V gene's germline CDR1 is MNHEY and CDR2 SVGAGI. V dropped 7 bases and J dropped 7 bases, with 10 bases sitting between them. The CDR3 is 11 residues long. CDR3 in amino acids: CASKMADEAFF. As DNA, the CDR3 is TGTGCCAGCAAGATGGCGGATGAAGCTTTCTTT.

This clonotype appeared many times. V and J are TRBV20-1 and TRBJ2-1, with 12 bases lining up with TRBD2. CDR1 DFQATT and CDR2 SNEGSKA come from the germline V gene (reference sequence). CDR3 length: 18 amino acids. J gave up 7 bases and V 3 bases, and 16 bases lay outside the gene matches. The CDR3 DNA reads as TGCAGTGCTAGCGGCCTAGCGGGAGGGCCGGGGAGATTGAATGAGCAGTTCTTC. Translation: CSASGLAGGPGRLNEQFF.

This clonotype was seen many times. The chain carries TRBV10-3 and TRBJ2-3; 14 bases fit TRBD2. The trim removed 2 bases at V and 7 bases at J, leaving 8 bases unmatched. The CDR3 totals 17 residues. From germline, CDR1 is ENHRY and CDR2 SYGVKD. CDR3 amino acids: CAISEPKGTSGGHTQYF. The CDR3 DNA follows: TGTGCCATCAGTGAGCCGAAGGGGACTAGCGGGGGACATACGCAGTATTTT.

This clonotype was picked up many times. This chain links TRBV2 with TRBJ2-3, with TRBD2 matching 8 bases. The V segment lost 4 bases and the J segment 3 bases; nucleotides outside the gene matches: 6. CDR1 SNHLY and CDR2 FYNNEI come from the germline V gene. The length of the CDR3 is 15 residues. CDR3: CASSVSGTETDTQYF. The CDR3 region has the DNA TGTGCCAGCAGTGTTAGCGGGACTGAGACAGATACGCAGTATTTT.

The sample holds many counts of this clonotype. V and J are TRBV11-2 and TRBJ2-4; tentatively, D is TRBD1 or TRBD2 (5 bases each). The CDR3 runs 17 residues. With 5 bases removed from V and 4 bases from J, the gap between germline ends came to 21 bases. Germline assignment: CDR1 SGHAT and CDR2 FQNNGV. The chain's CDR3 is CASSHLVGRDVKNIQYF. In DNA, the CDR3 is TGTGCCAGCAGCCATTTAGTCGGTAGGGACGTGAAAAACATTCAGTACTTC.

This clonotype was recorded many times. The J gene is TRBJ1-5, the V gene TRBV9; D is unresolved. This CDR3 is built from 14 residues. Germline lookup yields CDR1 SGDLS and CDR2 YYNGEE. The V gene lost 3 bases and the J gene lost 4 bases, with 11 bases spanning the gap. CDR3 nucleotide sequence: TGTGCCAGCAGCGAGGGAGTGGGAAATCAGCCCCAGCATTTT. As protein: CASSEGVGNQPQHF.

This clonotype showed up many times. The rearrangement uses TRBV12-3 or TRBV12-4 and TRBJ2-7; 10 positions agree with TRBD1. CDR3 length: 13 amino acids. V shed 6 bases, J shed 5 bases, and the junction held 4 bases outside the gene matches. The CDR3 sequence is CASSGQGGHEQYF. The CDR3 region has the DNA TGTGCCAGCAGCGGACAGGGGGGACACGAGCAGTACTTC.

This clonotype was counted many times. The chain recombines TRBV12-5 with TRBJ1-5; D remains unclear. Trimming removed 1 base from V and 3 bases from J, with 10 bases in between. CDR1 and CDR2 from the germline V gene are LGHNT and FRNRAP. The CDR3 runs 15 residues. The CDR3 protein is CASGLGQATNQPQHF. DNA for the CDR3: TGTGCTAGTGGTTTGGGGCAGGCGACCAATCAGCCCCAGCATTTT.

This clonotype was detected ten times or more. CDR3 region: CASSISADNYGYTF. CDR3 DNA sequence: TGTGCCAGTAGTATATCCGCGGATAACTATGGCTACACCTTC. The chain uses TRBV19 and TRBJ1-2; D is ambiguous. Germline V gene data show CDR1 as LNHDA and CDR2 as SQIVND (reference sequence). The V gene lost 2 bases and the J gene lost 1 base, with 8 bases spanning the gap. The CDR3 runs to 14 residues.

This clonotype has more than one count but fewer than ten. This chain uses TRBV7-9 with TRBJ1-2, with TRBD1 matching over 9 bases. CDR1 is SEHNR, CDR2 FQNEAQ, per germline (reference sequence). V was clipped by 4 bases and J by 4 bases; unmatched bases: 7. The CDR3 runs to 15 residues. The CDR3 loop is CASSSITQGAYGYTF. The CDR3 coding sequence is TGTGCCAGCAGCTCGATAACACAGGGGGCCTATGGCTACACCTTC.

In its sample, this clonotype was seen many times. The chain carries TRBV7-9 and TRBJ1-4; TRBD1 is a possible D gene (6 bases). The germline V gene has CDR1 SEHNR and CDR2 FQNEAQ (reference sequence). The germline V and J ends were trimmed by 1 base and 5 bases, with 11 bases remaining between them. This CDR3 has 15 residues. The CDR3 loop reads CASSLVQGKNEKLFF. CDR3 coding DNA: TGTGCCAGCAGCTTAGTGCAGGGGAAGAATGAAAAACTGTTTTTT.

This clonotype showed up many times. The V and J genes are TRBV4-3 and TRBJ2-3, with D possibly TRBD2 on 6 matching bases. The germline V gene has CDR1 LGHNA and CDR2 YSLEER. The ends were cut back, 0 bases at V and 1 base at J, with 14 bases in the middle. The CDR3 is 17 amino acids. CDR3 residues: CASSQESWGLGTDTQYF. Written as DNA, the CDR3 is TGCGCCAGCAGCCAAGAGAGCTGGGGACTGGGCACAGATACGCAGTATTTT.

This clonotype was counted only a few times. The gene calls are TRBV6-6 and TRBJ1-3; no clear D. In germline, CDR1 is MNHNY, CDR2 SVGAGI (reference sequence). Trimming shortened V by 6 bases and J by 0 bases, and 15 bases separated the two germline ends. CDR3 length: 16 residues. CDR3 bases: TGTGCCAGCAGCTCACCGGCCGCAACCTCTGGAAACACCATATATTTT. Its protein is CASSSPAATSGNTIYF.

Worth noting for this clonotype: A much bigger clone sits one base away, suggesting this may be a read error. The chain joins TRBV30 to TRBJ2-2, with D possibly TRBD2 on 5 matching bases. The CDR3 is made up of 13 amino acids. Per the germline V gene, CDR1 is GTSNPN and CDR2 is SVGIG (reference sequence). Here the CDR3 reads CAWSKIVHGEPFF. The CDR3 coding sequence is TGTGCCTGGAGCAAGATTGTACACGGGGAGCCGTTTTTT.

This clonotype was seen ten or more times. The V gene is TRBV20-1, the J gene TRBJ2-3; 12 bases are shared with TRBD2. V was pared by 6 bases and J by 8 bases, with 6 bases of the junction left unmatched. The V gene's germline CDR1 is DFQATT and CDR2 SNEGSKA (reference sequence). The CDR3 spans 13 residues. The CDR3 loop is CSARTSGVGTQYF. The CDR3 nucleotides are TGCAGTGCAAGGACTAGCGGGGTCGGTACGCAGTATTTT.

In this sample, this clonotype turned up many times. The chain joins TRBV14 to TRBJ1-2; D possibly corresponds to TRBD1 (5 bases). Between the trimmed V and J ends, which lost 1 base and 6 bases, there was a span of 9 bases. CDR1 SGHDN and CDR2 FVKESK come from the germline V gene. The CDR3 extends over 13 amino acids. In nucleotides, the CDR3 is TGTGCCAGCAGCCAAGCGGCAGGGCATGGCTACACCTTC. Protein product: CASSQAAGHGYTF. The complete variable domain, with remaining parts taken from reference TRBV14 and TRBJ1-2, reads EAGVTQFPSHSVIEKGQTVTLRCDPISGHDNLYWYRRVMGKEIKFLLHFVKESKQDESGMPNNRFLAERTGGTYSTLKVQPAELEDSGVYFCASSQAAGHGYTFGSGTRLTVV.

This clonotype occurred many times. CDR3 region: CASSFSSFNEQFF. CDR3 nucleotide sequence: TGTGCCAGCAGTTTCTCGTCTTTTAATGAGCAGTTCTTC. V gene TRBV27 combines with J gene TRBJ2-1; D gene uncertain. Trimming shortened V by 3 bases and J by 7 bases, and 10 bases separated the two germline ends. Germline CDR1 reads MNHEY; CDR2 reads SMNVEV (reference sequence). The CDR3 spans 13 residues.

The V call is TRBV27, the J call TRBJ2-3; 8 bases are a match to TRBD1. V lost 5 bases, J lost 4 bases, and 11 bases stayed unmatched. The CDR3 extends over 16 amino acids. Germline V gene data show CDR1 as MNHEY and CDR2 as SMNVEV (reference sequence). The CDR3 loop is CASSPTGGWGSDTQYF. The DNA of the CDR3 is TGTGCCAGCAGTCCTACAGGGGGTTGGGGGTCAGATACGCAGTATTTT.

This clonotype was found many times. The V call is TRBV12-3 or TRBV12-4, the J call TRBJ2-7; D gene unclear. V was pared by 5 bases and J by 6 bases, with 17 bases between. The length of the CDR3 is 14 residues. CDR3 loop: CASSVGRKGIEQYF. CDR3 bases: TGTGCCAGCAGTGTCGGTAGAAAAGGAATCGAGCAGTACTTC.

Many counts were recorded for this clonotype. The chain joins TRBV5-8 to TRBJ2-2; no firm D call. Germline lookup yields CDR1 SGHTS and CDR2 YDEGEE. CDR3 length: 16 residues. V was pared by 0 bases and J by 1 base, with 10 bases between. The CDR3 reads CASSLGLRQNTGELFF. CDR3 nucleotides: TGTGCCAGCAGCTTGGGATTACGGCAGAACACCGGGGAGCTGTTTTTT. Drawing the rest from reference TRBV5-8 and TRBJ2-2, the complete variable domain is EAGVTQSPTHLIKTRGQQATLRCSPISGHTSVYWYQQALGLGLQFLLWYDEGEERNRGNFPPRFSGRQFPNYSSELNVNALELEDSALYLCASSLGLRQNTGELFFGEGSRLTVL.

This clonotype was counted many times. The chain joins TRBV7-3 to TRBJ2-5; D not resolved. The CDR3 is made up of 13 amino acids. CDR1 and CDR2 from the germline V gene are SGHTA and FQGTGA. Trimming cost V 5 bases and J 3 bases, with 10 bases left between them. The CDR3 region is CASSRGAKETQYF. CDR3 in DNA: TGTGCCAGCAGCCGAGGCGCTAAAGAGACCCAGTACTTC.

This clonotype was recorded at least ten times. The V and J genes are TRBV4-3 and TRBJ2-1, with TRBD1 matching 8 bases. This CDR3 has 15 amino acids. With V trimmed by 1 base and J by 6 bases, 5 bases remained unmatched. CDR1 is LGHNA and CDR2 is YSLEER in the germline V gene. Written as DNA, the CDR3 is TGCGCCAGCAGCCAAGTAGGAGGACAGGGCAATGAGCAGTTCTTC. Residues: CASSQVGGQGNEQFF.

The sample holds many counts of this clonotype. This chain uses TRBV12-1 with TRBJ2-7; TRBD2 is taken as the D call from the table, unchecked against the DNA. TRBV12-1 is shown as a pseudogene. The length of the CDR3 is 16 residues. This CDR3 reads CASSFRAKRGPYEQYF. The CDR3, as DNA: TGTGCCAGCAGCTTTCGGGCTAAGCGGGGCCCCTACGAGCAGTACTTC.

This clonotype was recorded at least ten times. The rearrangement links TRBV12-3 or TRBV12-4 to TRBJ1-5; a weak D match, TRBD1 (5 bases). This CDR3 has 17 residues. Trimming took off 5 bases at V and 8 bases at J, with 25 bases between the two ends. CDR3 residues: CASSLRSAWTVGEPQHF. Here the CDR3 DNA reads TGTGCCAGCAGTCTACGATCGGCGTGGACGGTGGGGGAGCCCCAGCATTTT.

This clonotype has a count of ten or more. CDR3 DNA: TGTGCCATCAGTGGTCCGACAGGGGGCTACAATGAGCAGTTCTTC. It specifies CAISGPTGGYNEQFF. The chain employs TRBV10-3 and TRBJ2-1, with 9 bases identical to TRBD1. The CDR3 runs to 15 residues. Germline V lookup: CDR1 ENHRY, CDR2 SYGVKD. J lost 3 bases, V lost 4 bases, and 4 bases had no gene match.

This clonotype was observed at least ten times. At one boundary the junction diverges from the germline segment, which might be a read error. The rearrangement links TRBV18 to TRBJ2-3, with 9 bases matching TRBD2. Germline V gene data show CDR1 as KGHSH and CDR2 as LQKENI. The CDR3 totals 16 residues. In DNA form, the CDR3 reads TGTGCCAGCTCACCAAACCCTAGCGGGACCACACATACGCAGTATTTT. Translating it yields CASSPNPSGTTHTQYF.

This clonotype was counted at least ten times. The chain uses TRBV12-3 or TRBV12-4 and TRBJ1-6; weak D call: TRBD1 (5 bases). This CDR3 comprises 15 residues. Trimming shortened V by 5 bases and J by 4 bases, and 12 bases separated the two germline ends. CDR3 bases: TGTGCCAGCAGTCCAGACCAGGGTTATAATTCACCCCTCCACTTT. Translation: CASSPDQGYNSPLHF.

In this sample, this clonotype turned up many times. The junction shows a germline mismatch at one end, possibly a read error. The rearrangement joins TRBV29-1 to TRBJ1-1; 8 bases line up with TRBD1. The CDR3 spans 13 residues. Germline V gene data show CDR1 as SQVTM and CDR2 as ANQGSEA. The CDR3 sequence is CSVEGQGWTEAFF. The CDR3 DNA is TGCAGCGTCGAAGGACAGGGTTGGACTGAAGCTTTCTTT.

This clonotype occurred many times. V gene TRBV7-2 combines with J gene TRBJ2-7, with 13 bases matching TRBD2. J lost 5 bases, V lost 6 bases, and 1 base had no gene match. Germline V gene data show CDR1 as SGHTA and CDR2 as FQGNSA. The CDR3 is 13 residues long. The CDR3, as DNA: TGTGCCAGCAGACTAGCGGGGGGGCACGAGCAGTACTTC. Translating it yields CASRLAGGHEQYF.

This clonotype was seen repeatedly, ten times or more. This chain uses TRBV30 with TRBJ2-5, with D hard to call. The CDR3 is made up of 12 amino acids. V was pared by 0 bases and J by 5 bases, with 7 bases between. Germline CDR1 GTSNPN, CDR2 SVGIG (reference sequence). CDR3 protein: CAWSVVSETQYF. CDR3 bases: TGTGCCTGGAGTGTCGTATCCGAGACCCAGTACTTC.

By sample share, this clonotype is medium-sized. The rearrangement joins TRBV7-9 to TRBJ1-2; D remains unclear. CDR3 length equals 17 residues. The germline V and J ends were trimmed by 1 base and 4 bases, with 19 bases remaining between them. CDR1 SEHNR and CDR2 FQNEAQ come from the germline V gene (reference sequence). CDR3 region: CASSLEWTGAWGYGYTF. CDR3 coding DNA: TGTGCCAGCAGCTTAGAATGGACGGGCGCCTGGGGCTATGGCTACACCTTC. Full variable domain (outside the CDR3, taken from reference TRBV7-9 and TRBJ1-2): DTGVSQNPRHKITKRGQNVTFRCDPISEHNRLYWYRQTLGQGPEFLTYFQNEAQLEKSRLLSDRFSAERPKGSFSTLEIQRTEQGDSAMYLCASSLEWTGAWGYGYTFGSGTRLTVV.

In this sample, this clonotype turned up many times. V gene TRBV9 combines with J gene TRBJ2-7, with D hard to call. Between the trimmed V and J ends, which lost 3 bases and 0 bases, there was a span of 7 bases. Germline V gene lookup returns CDR1 SGDLS and CDR2 YYNGEE. The CDR3 covers 13 residues. Here the CDR3 reads CASSGTASYEQYF. The CDR3 region has the DNA TGTGCCAGCAGCGGTACAGCCTCCTACGAGCAGTACTTC.